This TCR beta chain derives from a study of human CD8 memory T cell subsets. Study conclusions and caveats: Stem-like memory T cells and precursor exhausted T cells had repertoires whose mutual overlap was minimal. Estimates computed with Chao1 suggested greater diversity in stem-like memory T cells than in precursor exhausted T cells.

UMI-labeled 5' RACE produced the TCR beta libraries. TCRdb reprocessed the 5' RACE reads and stores each CDR3 protein as one record, lacking DNA. The repertoire table contains about 6,000 distinct CDR3 sequences. Points on this clonotype: Its specificity is not known.

CDR1 is LNHNV, CDR2 YYDKDF, per germline (reference sequence). The CDR3 is 15 amino acids. The chain joins TRBV15 to TRBJ2-1. The clonotype originates from a human donor in good health. What was sequenced was CD8+ effector memory T cells (TEM) sorted from PBMCs. Subset of the sample: effector memory CD8 T cells, CCR7- CD45RO+ CD95+. The CDR3 spells CATSSERGSYNEQFF.